This T cell receptor (beta chain) appears in the sequencing data of a study of CD4 T cells in relation to SARS-CoV-2 and coronaviruses. Looking at the study overall: PBMCs were cultured with antigen for nine to eleven days before TCR beta sequencing. The study's findings and limits: Samples before the pandemic and after infection were not matched within any donor. In roughly 60% of donors, memory CD4+ clonotypes crossrecognized SARS-CoV-2 and at least one common cold coronavirus spike.

TCRdb's table, derived via immunoSEQ multiplex PCR, lists solely in-frame clones and lacks some. Counted here are about 36,000 clones, approximately 80% occurring once; the ten biggest clones make up around 7%. Naive or memory CD4+ cells were cultured 1:1 with T cell-depleted PBMCs plus CEF. The germline V and J ends were trimmed by 0 bases and 7 bases, with 13 bases remaining between them. CDR1 and CDR2 from the germline V gene are ENHRY and SYGVKD. The CDR3 loop spans 15 amino acids. Details on this clone: The target antigen is unknown.

The J gene is TRBJ2-1, the V gene TRBV10-3; no clear D. Material for sequencing was naive CD4+ T cells from PBMCs, cultured in vitro. The subset here: naive CD4+ T cells isolated by negative enrichment. The receptor was isolated from an adult with COVID-19. CDR3 sequence (DNA): TGTGCCATCAGTGAGTCGACGGTGGCAGCGAATGAGCAGTTCTTC. Translating gives CAISESTVAANEQFF.